The following is a TCR beta chain sequence with its context. Its antigen is not identified. J lost 5 bases, V lost 1 base, and 5 bases had no gene match. There are 15 residues in the CDR3. Germline V gene lookup returns CDR1 SGHNT and CDR2 YYREEE (reference sequence). This specimen comes from a study of cytomegalovirus exposure and HLA in healthy donors. Study outcomes and limitations: Association of a missense DCLRE1C variant with TCR beta V- and J-gene trimming was reported in a later analysis. Most observed TCR sequences were rare, whereas some public TCRs were detected in many donors. Looking again later, the authors saw that most CMV-associated TCR beta chains seemed HLA-restricted. Data from an earlier analysis indicated that most TCR beta V segments were productive either about 87% or about 30% of the time.

With 60 Vbeta and 13 Jbeta primers, the PCR was carried out. Measured with immunoSEQ multiplex PCR; TCRdb has only the in-frame clones, and not every one. The repertoire has around 130,000 clones, around 77% of them found once; the top ten carry 1.8%. The gene calls are TRBV5-4 and TRBJ1-4; 7 bases align to TRBD1. Sample: PBMCs. This clonotype was obtained from a woman aged 50 to 60 in good health and CMV-seronegative. CDR3 DNA sequence: TGTGCCAGCAGCTTGTGGGGCAGGGGGAATGAAAAACTGTTTTTT. It encodes CASSLWGRGNEKLFF.